This record concerns one TCR beta chain sequence. Its antigen is not identified. It was with 60 Vbeta and 13 Jbeta primers that the PCR ran. Generated by immunoSEQ multiplex PCR, the TCRdb table keeps only in-frame clones and is missing some. The sample holds about 160,000 clones, 75% seen once. This entry is derived from a study of cytomegalovirus exposure and HLA in healthy donors. Whole-study findings and limits: TCR beta V- and J-gene trimming, according to a later analysis, was linked to a missense DCLRE1C variant.

Germline lookup yields CDR1 GTSNPN and CDR2 SVGIG (reference sequence). This CDR3 contains 15 residues. Trimming took 3 bases from V and 4 from J; bases not matched to a gene: 9. The chain couples TRBV30 to TRBJ2-3, with TRBD1 matching 8 bases. The sequence came from a female donor in good health and CMV-seronegative. Material for sequencing was PBMCs. CDR3 protein: CAWSAGQGGPDTQYF. The CDR3 coding sequence is TGTGCCTGGAGCGCCGGACAGGGCGGGCCAGATACGCAGTATTTT.